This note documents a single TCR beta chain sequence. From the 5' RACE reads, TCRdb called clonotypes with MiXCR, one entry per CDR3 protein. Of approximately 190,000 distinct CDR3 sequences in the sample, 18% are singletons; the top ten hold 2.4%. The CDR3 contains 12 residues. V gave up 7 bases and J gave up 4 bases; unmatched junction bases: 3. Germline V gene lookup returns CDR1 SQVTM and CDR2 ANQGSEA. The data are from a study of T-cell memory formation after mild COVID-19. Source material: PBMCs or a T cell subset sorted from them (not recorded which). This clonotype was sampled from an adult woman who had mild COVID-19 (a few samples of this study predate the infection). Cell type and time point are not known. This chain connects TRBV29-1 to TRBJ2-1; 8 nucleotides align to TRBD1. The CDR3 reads CSAGDRYNEQFF. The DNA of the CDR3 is TGCAGCGCCGGGGACAGGTACAATGAGCAGTTCTTC.